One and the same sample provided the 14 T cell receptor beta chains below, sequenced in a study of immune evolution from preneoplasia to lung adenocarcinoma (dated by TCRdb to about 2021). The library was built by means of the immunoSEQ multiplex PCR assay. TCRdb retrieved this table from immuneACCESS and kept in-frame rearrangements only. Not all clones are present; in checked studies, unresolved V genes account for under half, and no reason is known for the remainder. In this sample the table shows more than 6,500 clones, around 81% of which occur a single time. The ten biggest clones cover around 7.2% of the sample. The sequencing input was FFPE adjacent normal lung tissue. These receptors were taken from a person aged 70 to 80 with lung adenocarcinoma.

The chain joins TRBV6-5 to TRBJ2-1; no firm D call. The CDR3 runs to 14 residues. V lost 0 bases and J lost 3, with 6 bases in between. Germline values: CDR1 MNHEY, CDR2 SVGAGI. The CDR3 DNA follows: TGTGCCAGCAGTTACTCGGGCAGCTACAATGAGCAGTTCTTC. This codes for CASSYSGSYNEQFF.

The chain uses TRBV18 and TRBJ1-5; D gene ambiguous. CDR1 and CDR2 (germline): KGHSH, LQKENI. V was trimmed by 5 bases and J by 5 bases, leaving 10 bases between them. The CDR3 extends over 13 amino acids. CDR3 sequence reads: CASSGLEDQPQHF. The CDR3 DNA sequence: TGTGCCAGCTCAGGACTGGAGGATCAGCCCCAGCATTTT. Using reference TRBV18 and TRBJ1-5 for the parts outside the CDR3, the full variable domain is NAGVMQNPRHLVRRRGQEARLRCSPMKGHSHVYWYRQLPEEGLKFMVYLQKENIIDESGMPKERFSAEFPKEGPSILRIQQVVRGDSAAYFCASSGLEDQPQHFGDGTRLSIL.

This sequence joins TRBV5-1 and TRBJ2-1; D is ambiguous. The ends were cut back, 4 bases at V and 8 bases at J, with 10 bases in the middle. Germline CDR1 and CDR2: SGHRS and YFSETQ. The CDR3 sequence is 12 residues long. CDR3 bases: TGCGCCAGCAGCCTACTTATGGATGAGCAGTTCTTC. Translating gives CASSLLMDEQFF.

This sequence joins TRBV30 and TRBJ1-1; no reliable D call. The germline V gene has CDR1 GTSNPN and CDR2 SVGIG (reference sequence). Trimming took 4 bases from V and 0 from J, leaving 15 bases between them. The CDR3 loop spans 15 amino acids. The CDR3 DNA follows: TGTGCCTGGACAAAGACAAGAATCATGAACACTGAAGCTTTCTTT. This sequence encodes CAWTKTRIMNTEAFF.

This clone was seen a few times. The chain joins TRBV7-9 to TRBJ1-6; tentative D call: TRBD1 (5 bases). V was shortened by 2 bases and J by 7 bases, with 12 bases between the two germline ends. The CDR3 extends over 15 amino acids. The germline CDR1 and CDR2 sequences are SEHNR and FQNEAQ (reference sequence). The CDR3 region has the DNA TGTGCCAGCAGCTTAACCGGGACCGAAAATTCACCCCTCCACTTT. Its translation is CASSLTGTENSPLHF.

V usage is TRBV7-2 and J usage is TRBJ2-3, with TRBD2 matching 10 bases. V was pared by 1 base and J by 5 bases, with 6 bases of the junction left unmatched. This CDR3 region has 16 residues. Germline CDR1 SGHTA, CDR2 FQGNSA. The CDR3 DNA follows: TGTGCCAGCAGCTTAGGACCTAGCGGGGGACGAGATACGCAGTATTTT. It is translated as CASSLGPSGGRDTQYF.

The CDR3 DNA sequence: TGTGCCAGCATAGCGGGAGGGTTCCAGGATGAGCAGTTCTTC. Translation: CASIAGGFQDEQFF. The chain is built from TRBV28 and TRBJ2-1; 11 positions match TRBD2. The trim removed 7 bases at V and 8 bases at J, leaving 7 bases unmatched. From germline, CDR1 is MDHEN and CDR2 SYDVKM. CDR3 size: 14 residues.

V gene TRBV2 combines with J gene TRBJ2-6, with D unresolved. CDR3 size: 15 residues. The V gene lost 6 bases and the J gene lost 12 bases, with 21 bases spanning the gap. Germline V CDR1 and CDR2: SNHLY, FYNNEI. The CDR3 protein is CASSGQSPGQSVLTF. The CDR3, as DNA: TGTGCCAGCAGCGGCCAGAGCCCCGGGCAGTCCGTCCTGACTTTC.

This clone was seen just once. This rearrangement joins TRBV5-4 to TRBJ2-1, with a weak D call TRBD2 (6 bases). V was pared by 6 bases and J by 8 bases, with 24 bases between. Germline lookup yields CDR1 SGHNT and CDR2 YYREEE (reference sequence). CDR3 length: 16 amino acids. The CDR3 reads CASTPRTGLGWDEQFF. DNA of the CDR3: TGTGCCAGCACCCCCCGGACGGGACTCGGTTGGGATGAGCAGTTCTTC.

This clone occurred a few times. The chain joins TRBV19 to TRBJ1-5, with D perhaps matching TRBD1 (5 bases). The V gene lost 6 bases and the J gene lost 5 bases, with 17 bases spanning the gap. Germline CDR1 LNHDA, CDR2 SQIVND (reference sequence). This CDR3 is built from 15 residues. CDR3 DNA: TGTGCCAGTAGCCCGGAGGGCGAGGGGTATCAGCCCCAGCATTTT. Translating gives CASSPEGEGYQPQHF.

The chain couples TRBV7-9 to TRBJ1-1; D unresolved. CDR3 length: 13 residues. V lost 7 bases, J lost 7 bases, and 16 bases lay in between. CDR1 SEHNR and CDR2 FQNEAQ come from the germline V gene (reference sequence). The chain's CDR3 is CASIDGGRGEAFF. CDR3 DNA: TGTGCCAGCATTGATGGCGGTCGGGGTGAAGCTTTCTTT.

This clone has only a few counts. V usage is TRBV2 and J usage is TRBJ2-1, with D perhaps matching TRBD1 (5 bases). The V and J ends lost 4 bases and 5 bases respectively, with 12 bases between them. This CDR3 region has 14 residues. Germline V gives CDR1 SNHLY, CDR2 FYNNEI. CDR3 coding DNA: TGTGCCAGCAGTGTCCCGGACATGAACAATGAGCAGTTCTTC. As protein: CASSVPDMNNEQFF.

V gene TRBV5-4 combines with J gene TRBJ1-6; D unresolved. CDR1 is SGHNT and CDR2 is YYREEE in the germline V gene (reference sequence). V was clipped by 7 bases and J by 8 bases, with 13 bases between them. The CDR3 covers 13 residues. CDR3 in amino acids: CASSGGLDSPLHF. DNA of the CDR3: TGTGCCAGCTCGGGAGGGCTGGATTCACCCCTCCACTTT.

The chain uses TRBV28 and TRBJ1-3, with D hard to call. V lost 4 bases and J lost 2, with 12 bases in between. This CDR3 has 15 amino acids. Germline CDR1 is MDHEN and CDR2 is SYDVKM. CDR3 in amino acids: CASSYLSGPGNTIYF. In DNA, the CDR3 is TGTGCCAGCAGTTATCTCAGCGGCCCTGGAAACACCATATATTTT.